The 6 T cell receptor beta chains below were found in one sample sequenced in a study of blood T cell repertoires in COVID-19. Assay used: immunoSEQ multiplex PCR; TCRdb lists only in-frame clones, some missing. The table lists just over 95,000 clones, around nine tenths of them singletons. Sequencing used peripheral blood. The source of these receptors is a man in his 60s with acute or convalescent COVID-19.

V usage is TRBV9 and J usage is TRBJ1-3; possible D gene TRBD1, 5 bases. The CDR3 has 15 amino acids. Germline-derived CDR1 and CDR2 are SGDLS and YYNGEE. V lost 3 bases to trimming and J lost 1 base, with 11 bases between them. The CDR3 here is CASSDQGPSGNTIYF. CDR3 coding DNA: TGTGCCAGCAGCGACCAGGGTCCTTCTGGAAACACCATATATTTT.

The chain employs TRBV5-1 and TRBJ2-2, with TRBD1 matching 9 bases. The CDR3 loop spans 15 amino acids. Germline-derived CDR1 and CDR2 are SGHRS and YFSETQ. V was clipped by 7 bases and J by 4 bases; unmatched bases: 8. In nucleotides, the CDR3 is TGCGCCAGCCGCCGGGACAGGGATGTCACCGGGGAGCTGTTTTTT. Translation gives CASRRDRDVTGELFF.

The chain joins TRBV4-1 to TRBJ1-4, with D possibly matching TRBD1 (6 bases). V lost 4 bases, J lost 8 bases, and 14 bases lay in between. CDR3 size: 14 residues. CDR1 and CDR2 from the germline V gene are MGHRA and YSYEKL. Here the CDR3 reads CASSRDTLGEKLFF. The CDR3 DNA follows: TGCGCCAGCAGCCGGGACACCCTGGGGGAAAAACTGTTTTTT.

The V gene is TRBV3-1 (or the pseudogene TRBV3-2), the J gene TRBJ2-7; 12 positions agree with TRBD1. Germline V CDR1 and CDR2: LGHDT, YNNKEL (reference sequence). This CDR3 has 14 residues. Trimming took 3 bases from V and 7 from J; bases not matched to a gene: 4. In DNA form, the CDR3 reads TGTGCCAGCAGCCAGGGACAGGGGGCTCGAGAGCAGTACTTC. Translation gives CASSQGQGAREQYF.

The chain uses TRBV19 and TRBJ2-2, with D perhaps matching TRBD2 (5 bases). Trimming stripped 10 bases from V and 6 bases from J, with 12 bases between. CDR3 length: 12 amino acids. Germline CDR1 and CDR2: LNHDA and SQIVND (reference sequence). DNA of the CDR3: TGTGCCACCCTCCGGGGAGCCGGGGAGCTGTTTTTT. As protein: CATLRGAGELFF.

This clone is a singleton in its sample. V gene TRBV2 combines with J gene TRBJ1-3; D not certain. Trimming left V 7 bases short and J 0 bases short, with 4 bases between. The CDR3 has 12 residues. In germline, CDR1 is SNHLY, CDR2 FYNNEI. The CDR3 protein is CASTSSGNTIYF. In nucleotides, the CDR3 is TGTGCCAGCACGAGCTCTGGAAACACCATATATTTT.